This T cell receptor beta chain was sequenced for a study of blood T cell repertoires in COVID-19. Overall study: Samples taken during acute and convalescent COVID-19 were collected in the United States, Italy and Spain. Nucleic acid was either cDNA or gDNA, and it came from T cells, B-cell-depleted T cells, or PBMCs.

Trimming removed 3 bases from V and 2 bases from J, with 17 bases in between. The CDR3 covers 17 residues. From germline, CDR1 is MNHEY and CDR2 SMNVEV (reference sequence). Researchers sorted participants into cohorts using their self-reported clinical history. TCRdb's copy holds only in-frame clones and misses some; the assay was immunoSEQ multiplex PCR. Among about 300,000 clones listed, 87% were seen once. The material sequenced was PBMCs or T cells enriched from blood (not recorded which). The sequence was obtained from a woman aged 25 to 39 who had recovered from COVID-19. This chain uses TRBV27 with TRBJ1-5, with D possibly TRBD1 on 6 matching bases. The CDR3 nucleotides are TGTGCCAGCAGTTTTCGGTGGGGGCCCTCGGGCAATCAGCCCCAGCATTTT. Protein product: CASSFRWGPSGNQPQHF.